This T cell receptor (beta chain) was observed in a study of blood T cell repertoires in COVID-19. Sequencing used immunoSEQ multiplex PCR; TCRdb keeps in-frame clones, though not all of them. The sample records about 140,000 clones, roughly 79% being singletons. Adults between about 18 and 89 years of age took part from 24 US areas. The V gene's germline CDR1 is LNHDA and CDR2 SQIVND (reference sequence). The V and J ends lost 6 bases and 4 bases, in that order; junction bases with no gene match: 9. CDR3 length: 15 amino acids. Specimen: PBMCs or T cells enriched from blood (not recorded which). The receptor comes from a woman in her forties or fifties who had recovered from COVID-19. The V gene is TRBV19, the J gene TRBJ2-3, with TRBD2 matching 8 bases. This CDR3 is CASRIAGGSADTQYF. Here the CDR3 DNA reads TGTGCCAGTAGGATTGCGGGGGGTAGCGCAGATACGCAGTATTTT.